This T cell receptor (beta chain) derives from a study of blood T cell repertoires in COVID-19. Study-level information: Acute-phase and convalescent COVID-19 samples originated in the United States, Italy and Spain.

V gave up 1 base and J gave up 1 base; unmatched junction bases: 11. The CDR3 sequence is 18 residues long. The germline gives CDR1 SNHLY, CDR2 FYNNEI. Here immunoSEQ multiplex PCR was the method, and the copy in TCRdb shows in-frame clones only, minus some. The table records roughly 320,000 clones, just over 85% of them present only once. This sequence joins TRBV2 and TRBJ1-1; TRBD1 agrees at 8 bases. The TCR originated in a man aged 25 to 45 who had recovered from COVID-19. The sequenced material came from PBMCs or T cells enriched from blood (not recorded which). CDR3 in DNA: TGTGCCAGCAGTGAAGGTCCCTACAGGGGGGTCCCGAACACTGAAGCTTTCTTT. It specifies CASSEGPYRGVPNTEAFF.